This T cell receptor beta chain is from a study of T cells after yellow fever vaccination. Study findings and constraints: Subsequent to the booster, the majority of primary-vaccination clones reappeared (less than 97% CD4, 88% CD8). Though weaker, the secondary response peaked faster, on day 5 versus 15. Abundant clonotypes from the bulk population could have been carried over as contaminants into FACS-sorted repertoires. Across the CD4 and CD8 compartments, a small share of clonotypes was present in both.

TCRdb analysed the 5' RACE reads with MiXCR anew, one entry per CDR3 protein. The sample lists a few hundred thousand distinct CDR3 sequences, about 4% seen once, with around 23% in the top ten. This clonotype has a handful of counts. Its matching antigen is unknown. The CDR3 extends over 14 amino acids. Trimming took 2 bases from V and 5 from J, leaving 13 bases between them. Germline CDR1 reads SGHRS; CDR2 reads YFSETQ. This sample comprised PBMCs, obtained 5 days after the yellow fever booster vaccination. The sequence was collected from a man younger than 35 who received the YFV17D yellow fever vaccine. This sequence joins TRBV5-1 and TRBJ1-2; no reliable D call. CDR3 amino acids: CASSFSVFGYGYTF. The CDR3 DNA is TGCGCCAGCAGCTTTTCAGTTTTCGGGTATGGCTACACCTTC.